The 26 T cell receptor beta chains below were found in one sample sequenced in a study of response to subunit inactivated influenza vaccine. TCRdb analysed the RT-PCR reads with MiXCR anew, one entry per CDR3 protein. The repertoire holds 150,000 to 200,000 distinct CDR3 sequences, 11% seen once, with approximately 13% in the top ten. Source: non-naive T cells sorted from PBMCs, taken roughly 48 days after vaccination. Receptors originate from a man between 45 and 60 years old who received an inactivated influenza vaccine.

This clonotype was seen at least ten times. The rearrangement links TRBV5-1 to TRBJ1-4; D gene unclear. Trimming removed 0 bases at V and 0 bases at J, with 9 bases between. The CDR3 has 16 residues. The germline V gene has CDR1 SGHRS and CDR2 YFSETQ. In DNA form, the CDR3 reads TGCGCCAGCAGCTTGGAGCCGGCAGCAACTAATGAAAAACTGTTTTTT. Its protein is CASSLEPAATNEKLFF.

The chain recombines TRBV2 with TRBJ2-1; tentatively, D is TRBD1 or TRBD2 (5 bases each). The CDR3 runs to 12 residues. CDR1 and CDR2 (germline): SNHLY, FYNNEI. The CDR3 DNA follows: TGTATTACGGGACCAAAATACAATGAGCAGTTCTTC. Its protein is CITGPKYNEQFF. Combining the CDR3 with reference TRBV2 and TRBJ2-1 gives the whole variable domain EPEVTQTPSHQVTQMGQEVILRCVPISNHLYFYWYRQILGQKVEFLVSFYNNEISEKSEIFDDQFSVERPDGSNFTLKIRSTKLEDSAMYFCITGPKYNEQFFGPGTRLTVL.

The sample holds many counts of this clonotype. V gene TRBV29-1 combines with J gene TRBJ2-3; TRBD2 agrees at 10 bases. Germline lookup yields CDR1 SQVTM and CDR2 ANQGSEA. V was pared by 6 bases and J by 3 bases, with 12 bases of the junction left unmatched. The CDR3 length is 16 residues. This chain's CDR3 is CSVAGGSGRITDTQYF. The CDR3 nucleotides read TGCAGCGTCGCGGGGGGTAGCGGGAGGATAACAGATACGCAGTATTTT.

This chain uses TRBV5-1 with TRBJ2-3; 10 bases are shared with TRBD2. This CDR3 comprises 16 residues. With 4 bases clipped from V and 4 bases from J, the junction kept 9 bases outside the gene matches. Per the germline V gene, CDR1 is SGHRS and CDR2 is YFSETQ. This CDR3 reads CASSAGTSAYADTQYF. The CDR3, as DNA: TGCGCCAGCAGCGCCGGGACTAGCGCGTACGCAGATACGCAGTATTTT.

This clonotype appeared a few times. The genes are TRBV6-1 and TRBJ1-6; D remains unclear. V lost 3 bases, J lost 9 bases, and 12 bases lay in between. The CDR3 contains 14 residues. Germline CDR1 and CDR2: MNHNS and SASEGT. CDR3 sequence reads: CASSEYSGGSPLHF. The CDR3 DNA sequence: TGTGCCAGCAGTGAGTACAGCGGAGGTTCACCCCTCCACTTT.

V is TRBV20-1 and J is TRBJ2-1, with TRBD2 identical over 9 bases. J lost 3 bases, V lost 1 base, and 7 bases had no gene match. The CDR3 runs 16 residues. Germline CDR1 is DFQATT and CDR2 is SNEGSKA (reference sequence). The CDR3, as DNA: TGCAGTGCTAGAGCCGCGACTAGCGGAGACTACAATGAGCAGTTCTTC. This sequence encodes CSARAATSGDYNEQFF.

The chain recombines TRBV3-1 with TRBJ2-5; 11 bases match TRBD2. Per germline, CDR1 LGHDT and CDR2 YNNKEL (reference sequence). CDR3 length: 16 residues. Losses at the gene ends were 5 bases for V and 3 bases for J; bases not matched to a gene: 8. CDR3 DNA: TGTGCCAGCAGCGAATTAGCGGGGGGGGTGAAAGAGACCCAGTACTTC. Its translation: CASSELAGGVKETQYF.

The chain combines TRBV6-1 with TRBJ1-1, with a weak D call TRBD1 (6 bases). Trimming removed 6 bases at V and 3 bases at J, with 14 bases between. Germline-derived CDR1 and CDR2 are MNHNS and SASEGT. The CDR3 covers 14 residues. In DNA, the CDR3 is TGTGCCAGCAGCGCTACAGGGACGGACACTGAAGCTTTCTTT. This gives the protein CASSATGTDTEAFF.

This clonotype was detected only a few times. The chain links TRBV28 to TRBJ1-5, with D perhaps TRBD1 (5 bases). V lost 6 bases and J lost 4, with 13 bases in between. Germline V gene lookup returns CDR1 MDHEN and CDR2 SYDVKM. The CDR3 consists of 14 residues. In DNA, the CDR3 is TGTGCCAGCAGCATTCACAGGATTAATCAGCCCCAGCATTTT. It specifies CASSIHRINQPQHF.

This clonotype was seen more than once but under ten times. The CDR3 coding sequence is TGCAGTGCTCTGGGGCGCTACGAGCAGTACTTC. Amino acid sequence: CSALGRYEQYF. The chain has TRBV20-1 and TRBJ2-7; a possible D gene is TRBD1 (5 bases). The germline V gene has CDR1 DFQATT and CDR2 SNEGSKA (reference sequence). V dropped 5 bases and J dropped 3 bases, with 8 bases sitting between them. This CDR3 has 11 amino acids.

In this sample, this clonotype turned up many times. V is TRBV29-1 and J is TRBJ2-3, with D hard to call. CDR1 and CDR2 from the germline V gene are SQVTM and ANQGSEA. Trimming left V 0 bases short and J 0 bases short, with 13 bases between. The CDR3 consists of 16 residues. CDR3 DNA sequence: TGCAGCGTTGAAGATCAGCTAGAAACTAGCACAGATACGCAGTATTTT. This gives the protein CSVEDQLETSTDTQYF.

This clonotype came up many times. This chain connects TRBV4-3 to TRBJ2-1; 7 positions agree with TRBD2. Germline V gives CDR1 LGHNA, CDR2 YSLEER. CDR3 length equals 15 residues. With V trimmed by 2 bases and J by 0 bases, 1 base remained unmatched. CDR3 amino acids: CASSQRLASYNEQFF. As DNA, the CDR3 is TGCGCCAGCAGCCAAAGACTAGCCTCCTACAATGAGCAGTTCTTC.

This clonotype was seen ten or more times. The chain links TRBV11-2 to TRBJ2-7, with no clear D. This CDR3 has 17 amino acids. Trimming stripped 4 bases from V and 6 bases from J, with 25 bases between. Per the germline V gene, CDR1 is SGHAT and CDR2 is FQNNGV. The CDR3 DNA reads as TGTGCCAGCAGCTCCACATCCGACTGGAGTGGTTTTAGCGAGCAGTACTTC. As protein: CASSSTSDWSGFSEQYF. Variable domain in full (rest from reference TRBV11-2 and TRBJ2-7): EAGVAQSPRYKIIEKRQSVAFWCNPISGHATLYWYQQILGQGPKLLIQFQNNGVVDDSQLPKDRFSAERLKGVDSTLKIQPAKLEDSAVYLCASSSTSDWSGFSEQYFGPGTRLTVT.

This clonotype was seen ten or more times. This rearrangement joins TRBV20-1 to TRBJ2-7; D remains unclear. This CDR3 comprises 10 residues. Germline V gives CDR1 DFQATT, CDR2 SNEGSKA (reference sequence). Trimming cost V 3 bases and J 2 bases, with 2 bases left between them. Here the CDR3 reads CSARAYEQYF. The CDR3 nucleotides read TGCAGTGCTAGGGCCTACGAGCAGTACTTC.

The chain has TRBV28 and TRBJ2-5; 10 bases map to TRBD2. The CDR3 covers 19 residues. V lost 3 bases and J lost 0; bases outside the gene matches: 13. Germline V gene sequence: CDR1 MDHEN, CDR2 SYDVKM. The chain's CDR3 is CASSFVLGLAGVYQETQYF. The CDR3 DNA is TGTGCCAGCAGTTTCGTCCTCGGGCTAGCGGGGGTATACCAAGAGACCCAGTACTTC.

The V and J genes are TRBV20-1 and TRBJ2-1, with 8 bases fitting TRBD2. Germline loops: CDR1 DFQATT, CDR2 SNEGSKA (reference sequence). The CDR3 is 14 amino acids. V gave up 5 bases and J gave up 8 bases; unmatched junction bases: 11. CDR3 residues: CSAPPSGRGDEQFF. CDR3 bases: TGCAGTGCTCCTCCCAGCGGGAGAGGCGATGAGCAGTTCTTC.

The CDR3 here is CASSLRAGDVETQYF. The CDR3 nucleotides are TGTGCCAGCAGCTTGAGAGCGGGAGACGTAGAGACCCAGTACTTC. The chain has TRBV7-2 and TRBJ2-5, with 8 bases identical to TRBD2. J lost 4 bases, V lost 3 bases, and 7 bases had no gene match. The CDR3 loop spans 15 amino acids. Per the germline V gene, CDR1 is SGHTA and CDR2 is FQGNSA.

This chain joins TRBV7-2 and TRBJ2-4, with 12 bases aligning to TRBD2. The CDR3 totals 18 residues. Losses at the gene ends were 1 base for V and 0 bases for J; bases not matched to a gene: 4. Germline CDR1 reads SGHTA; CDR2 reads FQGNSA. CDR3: CASSLVPSGGGAKNIQYF. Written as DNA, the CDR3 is TGTGCCAGCAGCTTAGTGCCTAGCGGGGGGGGAGCCAAAAACATTCAGTACTTC.

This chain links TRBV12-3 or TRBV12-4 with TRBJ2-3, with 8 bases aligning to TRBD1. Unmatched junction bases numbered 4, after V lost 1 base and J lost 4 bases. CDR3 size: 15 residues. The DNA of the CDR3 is TGTGCCAGCAGTTTAGAACAGGGGGTGGCAGATACGCAGTATTTT. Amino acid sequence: CASSLEQGVADTQYF.

CDR3: CVLADRSAEAFF. The CDR3 DNA follows: TGTGTTCTGGCAGACAGGAGCGCTGAAGCTTTCTTT. V gene TRBV30 combines with J gene TRBJ1-1, with TRBD1 as a possible D gene (6 bases). CDR1 is GTSNPN, CDR2 SVGIG, per germline (reference sequence). The CDR3 totals 12 residues.

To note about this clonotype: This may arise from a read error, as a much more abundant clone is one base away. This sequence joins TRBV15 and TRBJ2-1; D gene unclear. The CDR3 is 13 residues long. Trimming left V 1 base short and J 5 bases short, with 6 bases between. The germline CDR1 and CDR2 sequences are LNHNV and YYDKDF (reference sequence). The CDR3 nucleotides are TGTGCCACCAGCAGAGCTTCCGACAATGAGCAGTTCTTC. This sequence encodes CATSRASDNEQFF. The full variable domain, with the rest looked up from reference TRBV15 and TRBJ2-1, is DAMVIQNPRYQVTQFGKPVTLSCSQTLNHNVMYWYQQKSSQAPKLLFHYYDKDFNNEADTPDNFQSRRPNTSFCFLDIRSPGLGDTAMYLCATSRASDNEQFFGPGTRLTVL.

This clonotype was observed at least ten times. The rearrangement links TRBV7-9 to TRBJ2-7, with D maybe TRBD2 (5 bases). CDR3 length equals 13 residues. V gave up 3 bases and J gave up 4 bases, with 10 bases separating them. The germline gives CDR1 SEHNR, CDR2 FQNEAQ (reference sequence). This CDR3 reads CASSLRVEYEQYF. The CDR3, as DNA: TGTGCCAGCAGCTTGCGGGTTGAATACGAGCAGTACTTC.

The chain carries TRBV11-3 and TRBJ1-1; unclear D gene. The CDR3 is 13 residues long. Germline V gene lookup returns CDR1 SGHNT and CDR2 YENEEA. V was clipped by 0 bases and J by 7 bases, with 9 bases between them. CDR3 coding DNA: TGTGCCAGCAGCTTAGATGGTGCGGGTGAAGCTTTCTTT. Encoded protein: CASSLDGAGEAFF.

CDR3 coding DNA: TGCAGTGCTAGCTGGGTTTCCTACAATGAGCAGTTCTTC. It codes for CSASWVSYNEQFF. The chain combines TRBV20-1 with TRBJ2-1; D is ambiguous. Trimming stripped 3 bases from V and 1 base from J, with 7 bases between. The CDR3 extends over 13 amino acids. Per the germline V gene, CDR1 is DFQATT and CDR2 is SNEGSKA (reference sequence).

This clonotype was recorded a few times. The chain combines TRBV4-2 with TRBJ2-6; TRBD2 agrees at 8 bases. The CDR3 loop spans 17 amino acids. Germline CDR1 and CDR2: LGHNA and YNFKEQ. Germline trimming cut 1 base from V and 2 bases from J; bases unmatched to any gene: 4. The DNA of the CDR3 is TGTGCCAGCAGCCAAGTCGGCGGGAGGACTGGGGCCAACGTCCTGACTTTC. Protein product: CASSQVGGRTGANVLTF.

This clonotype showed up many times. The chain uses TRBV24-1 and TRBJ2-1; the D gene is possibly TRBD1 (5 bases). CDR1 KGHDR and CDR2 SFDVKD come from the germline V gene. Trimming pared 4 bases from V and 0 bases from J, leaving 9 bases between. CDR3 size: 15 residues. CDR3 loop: CATSEQGFSYNEQFF. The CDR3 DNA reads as TGTGCCACCAGTGAGCAGGGATTCTCCTACAATGAGCAGTTCTTC.